Listed below are T cell receptor beta chains from one sample, sequenced in a study of CD8+CD57+ T cells in acquired aplastic anemia. TCRdb ran MiXCR on the reads and lists one entry per CDR3 protein. The data hold nearly 60,000 distinct CDR3 sequences, with just over 55% observed a single time. Sequencing was carried out using sorted CD4+, CD8+, or CD8+CD57+ T cells (not recorded which) from PBMCs. All receptors derive from a human donor with aplastic anemia. Each CDR3 is given with its conserved first and last residue. A D gene is named only where the DNA matches it firmly. Clone size is stated in some rows and not others, as once, few, many or a class when expanded.

clone_size | j_call | d_call | v_call | cdr3_nt | cdr3_aa
- | TRBJ2-7 | - | TRBV7-3 | TGTGCCAGCAGCTTAACTTCGGGATTCGAGCAGTACTTC | CASSLTSGFEQYF
many | TRBJ2-5 | TRBD2 | TRBV7-8 | TGTGCCAGCAGCTTAGCTAGCGGGGTGCAAGAGACCCAGTACTTC | CASSLASGVQETQYF
few | TRBJ2-1 | - | TRBV24-1 | TGTGCCACCAGTAGTATAGAGACGGGGGGCCGCTACAATGAGCAGTTCTTC | CATSSIETGGRYNEQFF
few | TRBJ1-3 | - | TRBV10-3 | TGTGCCATCAGTGACCGAGGGGGAACTGGAAACACCATATATTTT | CAISDRGGTGNTIYF
many | TRBJ2-1 | - | TRBV13 | TGTGCCAGCGGACGCTACAGATACAATGAGCAGTTCTTC | CASGRYRYNEQFF
many | TRBJ2-2 | - | TRBV10-1 | TGCGCCAGCAGTGATTGGGCGACCGGGGAGCTGTTTTTT | CASSDWATGELFF
- | TRBJ1-2 | - | TRBV15 | TGTGCCACCAGCAGAGATCGCAATAACTATGGCTACACCTTC | CATSRDRNNYGYTF
many | TRBJ1-1 | - | TRBV6-1 | TGTGCCAGCAGTGACACCTTATTTGACCCTGAAGCTTTCTTT | CASSDTLFDPEAFF
- | TRBJ1-4 | - | TRBV11-1 | TGCGCCAGCAGCTTAAAATTCACGGGGCAGGGAAGGGGTAATGAAAAACTGTTTTTT | CASSLKFTGQGRGNEKLFF
- | TRBJ2-7 | - | TRBV19 | TGTGCCAGTAACCCTTCCCCCGGTGGCTACGAGCAGTACTTC | CASNPSPGGYEQYF
few | TRBJ1-1 | - | TRBV29-1 | TGCAGCGTTGTACGGGGGCTGATGAACACTGAAGCTTTCTTT | CSVVRGLMNTEAFF
many | TRBJ2-5 | - | TRBV10-3 | TGTGCCATCAGTGAGACCTTAGAGACCCAGTACTTC | CAISETLETQYF
- | TRBJ2-5 | TRBD2 | TRBV7-9 | TGTGCCAGCAGCATTAGCGGGGAGACCCAGTACTTC | CASSISGETQYF
- | TRBJ2-1 | TRBD2 | TRBV10-3 | TGTGCCATCAGTGAGTCGAACACCCCGGGACTAGCGGGGGGCAATGAGCAGTTCTTC | CAISESNTPGLAGGNEQFF
many | TRBJ2-1 | TRBD2 | TRBV7-9 | TGTGCCAGCAGCTCCGGGACTAGCGGGGGCGTACACTACAATGAGCAGTTCTTC | CASSSGTSGGVHYNEQFF
few | TRBJ1-3 | - | TRBV10-3 | TGTGCCATCAGGGACAGTGGAAACACCATATATTTT | CAIRDSGNTIYF
few | TRBJ2-7 | - | TRBV10-3 | TGTGCCATCAGTGATCGAGGGGTAGGTTCCGGTTACGAGCAGTACTTC | CAISDRGVGSGYEQYF
many | TRBJ1-4 | - | TRBV2 | TGTGCCAGCTTCGACGGATTAGAAACTAATGAAAAACTGTTTTTT | CASFDGLETNEKLFF
many | TRBJ2-2 | - | TRBV11-3 | TGTGCCAGCAGCCAGGGTTCCGGGGAGCTGTTTTTT | CASSQGSGELFF
- | TRBJ2-7 | - | TRBV7-9 | TGTGCCAGCAGCTTTATGGGGGGCTCCTACGAGCAGTACTTC | CASSFMGGSYEQYF
- | TRBJ2-5 | - | TRBV24-1 | TGTGCCACCAGTGAGCGCGGTCGGGACGGCTGGGTGACCCAGTACTTC | CATSERGRDGWVTQYF
many | TRBJ2-2 | - | TRBV9 | TGTGCCAGCAGCGCTTTCACCGGGGAGCTGTTTTTT | CASSAFTGELFF
- | TRBJ2-5 | - | TRBV7-6 | TGTGCCAGCAGCTTAGTGGTAGGGCCTCAAGAGACCCAGTACTTC | CASSLVVGPQETQYF
- | TRBJ1-6 | - | TRBV2 | TGTGCCAGCATAGTAACATTAGTAAACTCACCCCTCCACTTT | CASIVTLVNSPLHF
many | TRBJ2-7 | - | TRBV20-1 | TGCAGTGCTAGGGGACCCCGGGACGGACACTACGAGCAGTACTTC | CSARGPRDGHYEQYF
many | TRBJ1-2 | - | TRBV3-1 | TGTGCCAGCAGCCCGAGGCCTTACGCCCTATATGGCTACACCTTC | CASSPRPYALYGYTF
- | TRBJ2-3 | TRBD2 | TRBV11-1 | TGTGCCAGCAGCTCTCGGGAGGCGAACACAGATACGCAGTATTTT | CASSSREANTDTQYF
- | TRBJ1-2 | - | TRBV19 | TGTGCCAGTAGTGGGGTCACAGGACCTTTCTATGGCTACACCTTC | CASSGVTGPFYGYTF
many | TRBJ2-3 | - | TRBV19 | TGTGCCAGTAGTATAAGGGGACTCCCCGGGGATACGCAGTATTTT | CASSIRGLPGDTQYF
- | TRBJ2-7 | - | TRBV6-1 | TGTGCCAGCAGTGCGACGGCCTACTCCTACGAGCAGTACTTC | CASSATAYSYEQYF
- | TRBJ2-7 | - | TRBV4-2 | TGTGCCGGCAGCCAAGGCCTTGACTCCCTTAACGAGCAGTACTTC | CAGSQGLDSLNEQYF
- | TRBJ1-4 | - | TRBV15 | TGTGCCACCAGCAGAGGACGGGCTAATGAAAAACTGTTTTTT | CATSRGRANEKLFF
- | TRBJ2-3 | TRBD2 | TRBV19 | TGTGCCAGTAGTTACCTTGGACTAGCGGGGATAACAGATACGCAGTATTTT | CASSYLGLAGITDTQYF
- | TRBJ2-1 | TRBD2 | TRBV29-1 | TGCAGCGTGAAGACTAGCGGGAGGGGTGAGCAGTTCTTC | CSVKTSGRGEQFF
- | TRBJ2-1 | - | TRBV7-2 | TGTGCCAGCAGCTTAGAGGGGGGGAATGAGCAGTTCTTC | CASSLEGGNEQFF
- | TRBJ2-7 | TRBD1 | TRBV7-8 | TGTGCCAGCAGATACGGGGCAGGGGGTCCCTACGAGCAGTACTTC | CASRYGAGGPYEQYF
- | TRBJ2-7 | - | TRBV5-1 | TGCGCCAGCAGCCGGCTCACTGGGAGCTCCTACGAGCAGTACTTC | CASSRLTGSSYEQYF
many | TRBJ1-5 | - | TRBV6-5 | TGTGCCAGCAGTTACCGGGCCTATAGCAATCAGCCCCAGCATTTT | CASSYRAYSNQPQHF
- | TRBJ2-7 | TRBD1 | TRBV15 | TGTGCCACCGGCACTGGACAGGGGGTCCACTACGAGCAGTACTTC | CATGTGQGVHYEQYF
- | TRBJ1-1 | - | TRBV2 | TGTGCAGTAAGAGGTGGACTGAACACTGAAGCTTTCTTT | CAVRGGLNTEAFF
- | TRBJ1-2 | - | TRBV29-1 | TGCAGCGTTGAATCGACGGAAAACTATGGCTACACCTTC | CSVESTENYGYTF
- | TRBJ1-5 | - | TRBV7-3 | TGTGCCAGCAGCCCAACTAGGGATCAGCCCCAGCATTTT | CASSPTRDQPQHF
many | TRBJ2-7 | - | TRBV2 | TGTGCCAGCAGTGAAGAGAGTCCCGAGCAGTACTTC | CASSEESPEQYF